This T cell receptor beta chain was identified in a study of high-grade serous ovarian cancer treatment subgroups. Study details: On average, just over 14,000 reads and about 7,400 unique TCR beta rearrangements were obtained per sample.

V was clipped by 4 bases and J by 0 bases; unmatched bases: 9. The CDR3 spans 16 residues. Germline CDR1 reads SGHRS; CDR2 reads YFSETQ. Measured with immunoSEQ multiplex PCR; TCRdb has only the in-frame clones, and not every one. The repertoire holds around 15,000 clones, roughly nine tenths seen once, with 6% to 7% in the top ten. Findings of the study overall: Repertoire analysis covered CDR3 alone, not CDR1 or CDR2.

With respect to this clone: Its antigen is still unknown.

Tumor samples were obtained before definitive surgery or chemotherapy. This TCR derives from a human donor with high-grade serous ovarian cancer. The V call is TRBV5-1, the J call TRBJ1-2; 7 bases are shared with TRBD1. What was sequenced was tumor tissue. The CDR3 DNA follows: TGCGCCAGCAGCCAACTGGGGACAGACGCTAACTATGGCTACACCTTC. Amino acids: CASSQLGTDANYGYTF. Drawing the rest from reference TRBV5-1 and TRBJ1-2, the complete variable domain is KAGVTQTPRYLIKTRGQQVTLSCSPISGHRSVSWYQQTPGQGLQFLFEYFSETQRNKGNFPGRFSGRQFSNSRSEMNVSTLELGDSALYLCASSQLGTDANYGYTFGSGTRLTVV.